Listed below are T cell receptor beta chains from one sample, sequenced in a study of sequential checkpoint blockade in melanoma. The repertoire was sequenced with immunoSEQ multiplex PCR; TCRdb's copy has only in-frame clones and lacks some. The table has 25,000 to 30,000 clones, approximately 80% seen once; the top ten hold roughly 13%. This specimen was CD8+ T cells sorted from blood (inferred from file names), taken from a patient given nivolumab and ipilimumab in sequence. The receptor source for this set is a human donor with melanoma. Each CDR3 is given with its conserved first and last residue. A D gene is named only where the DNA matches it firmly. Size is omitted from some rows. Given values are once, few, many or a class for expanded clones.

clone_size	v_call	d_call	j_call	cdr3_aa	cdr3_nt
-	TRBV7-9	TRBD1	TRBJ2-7	CASSSGTVLGEQYF	TGTGCCAGCAGCTCCGGGACAGTCTTGGGAGAGCAGTACTTC
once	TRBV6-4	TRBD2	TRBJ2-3	CASSVGASGGTDTQYF	TGTGCCAGCAGTGTAGGGGCTAGCGGAGGCACAGATACGCAGTATTTT
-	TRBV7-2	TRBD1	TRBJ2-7	CASSWTGSYEQYF	TGTGCCAGCAGCTGGACAGGGTCCTACGAGCAGTACTTC
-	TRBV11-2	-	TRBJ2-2	CASSLPRLDADTGELFF	TGTGCCAGCAGCCTCCCGAGACTAGATGCGGATACCGGGGAGCTGTTTTTT
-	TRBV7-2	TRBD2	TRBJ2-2	CASSLRPSGVTGELFF	TGTGCCAGCAGCTTGCGGCCTAGCGGGGTCACCGGGGAGCTGTTTTTT
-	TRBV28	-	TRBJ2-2	CASSTRGFYTGELFF	TGTGCCAGCAGTACCAGGGGTTTTTACACCGGGGAGCTGTTTTTT
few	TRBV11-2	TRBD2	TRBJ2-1	CASSVLAGPNEQFF	TGTGCCAGCAGCGTACTAGCGGGGCCAAATGAGCAGTTCTTC
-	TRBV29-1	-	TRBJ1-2	CSVDAGYYGYTF	TGCAGCGTTGACGCAGGATACTATGGCTACACCTTC
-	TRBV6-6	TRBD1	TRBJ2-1	CASSYLGQGENEQFF	TGTGCCAGCAGTTATCTCGGACAGGGAGAAAATGAGCAGTTCTTC
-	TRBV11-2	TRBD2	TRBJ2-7	CASSLEFPSGGSYEQYF	TGTGCCAGCAGCTTAGAGTTCCCAAGCGGGGGATCCTACGAGCAGTACTTC
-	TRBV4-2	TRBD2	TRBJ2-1	CASSQVLGGVDEQFF	TGTGCCAGCAGCCAAGTGTTGGGGGGGGTCGATGAGCAGTTCTTC
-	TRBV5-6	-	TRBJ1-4	CASSFGVDEKLFF	TGTGCCAGCAGCTTCGGTGTAGATGAAAAACTGTTTTTT
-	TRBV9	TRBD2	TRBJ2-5	CASSVDGTSGETQYF	TGTGCCAGCAGCGTCGACGGGACTAGCGGCGAGACCCAGTACTTC
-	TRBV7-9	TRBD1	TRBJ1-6	CASSLGGQGAYNSPLHF	TGTGCCAGCAGCTTAGGGGGACAGGGGGCCTATAATTCACCCCTCCACTTT
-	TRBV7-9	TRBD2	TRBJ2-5	CASSPSLAGGRGSETQYF	TGTGCCAGCAGCCCGAGCCTAGCGGGGGGGCGGGGCTCAGAGACCCAGTACTTC
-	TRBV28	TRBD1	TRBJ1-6	CASKGQEGHNSPLHF	TGTGCCAGCAAAGGACAGGAAGGGCATAATTCACCCCTCCACTTT
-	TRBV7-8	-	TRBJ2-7	CASSLGAEQYF	TGTGCCAGCAGCTTGGGGGCCGAGCAGTACTTC
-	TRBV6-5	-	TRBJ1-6	CASSYGPGSPLHF	TGTGCCAGCAGTTACGGGCCAGGTTCACCCCTCCACTTT
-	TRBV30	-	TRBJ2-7	CAWGGRGHLREQYF	TGTGCCTGGGGGGGAAGGGGACACCTACGCGAGCAGTACTTC
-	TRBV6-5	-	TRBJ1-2	CASSCGGYTF	TGTGCCAGCAGTTGCGGAGGCTACACCTTC